A selection of T cell receptor beta chains follows, all from one sample in a study of vaccination and CD4 T cells after COVID-19. These receptors lack a known antigen. TCRdb reanalysed the PCR reads using MiXCR and keeps one entry per CDR3 protein. The profile shows about 20,000 distinct CDR3 sequences, approximately 33% of them singletons. Source: CD4+ T cells from blood, cultured in vitro, taken about 7 months after SARS-CoV-2 vaccination. These receptors were collected from a human donor who had recovered from COVID-19. CDR3s include the opening cysteine and the closing phenylalanine or tryptophan. Fields, in order: V gene, J gene, clone size, CDR3 protein. Part of the rows lack a size; the others show once, few, many or a class for expanded clones.

v_call: TRBV5-1; j_call: TRBJ2-7; clone_size: NA; cdr3_aa: CASSGDYRSYEQYF
v_call: TRBV12-3/TRBV12-4; j_call: TRBJ2-3; clone_size: NA; cdr3_aa: CASSLAGAPDTQYF
v_call: TRBV7-8; j_call: TRBJ2-2; clone_size: few; cdr3_aa: CASSFLANTGELFF
v_call: TRBV12-3/TRBV12-4; j_call: TRBJ2-5; clone_size: NA; cdr3_aa: CASSTSERGMETQYF
v_call: TRBV7-9; j_call: TRBJ1-5; clone_size: few; cdr3_aa: CASSLWTQPQHF
v_call: TRBV20-1; j_call: TRBJ2-1; clone_size: NA; cdr3_aa: CSSPRDSYNEQFF
v_call: TRBV15; j_call: TRBJ2-1; clone_size: few; cdr3_aa: CATSRGSGLHSYNEQFF
v_call: TRBV24-1; j_call: TRBJ2-1; clone_size: few; cdr3_aa: CATNGYNEQFF
v_call: TRBV7-9; j_call: TRBJ2-1; clone_size: NA; cdr3_aa: CASSPHRPSGSGHEQFF
v_call: TRBV7-2; j_call: TRBJ2-1; clone_size: NA; cdr3_aa: CTSSLDRGFYNEQFF
v_call: TRBV29-1; j_call: TRBJ2-5; clone_size: NA; cdr3_aa: CSVYQSGKNQETQYF
v_call: TRBV27; j_call: TRBJ2-7; clone_size: NA; cdr3_aa: CASSLKVGYEQYF
v_call: TRBV7-2; j_call: TRBJ2-7; clone_size: NA; cdr3_aa: CASSSRDRGREQYF
v_call: TRBV20-1; j_call: TRBJ1-1; clone_size: NA; cdr3_aa: CSARTGQGVHGTEAFF